This TCR beta chain was obtained from a study of cytomegalovirus exposure and HLA in healthy donors. Study-wide results and limits: Over 150 TCR beta chains were listed as cytomegalovirus-associated. A later examination showed that TCR association rates differed by HLA locus, with DRB1 most and HLA-C fewest. Later analysis identified 15,000 to 20,000 TCR beta sequences associated with HLA alleles, using a false discovery rate threshold of 0.05.

V trimming: 0 bases; J trimming: 6 bases; junction bases outside the gene matches: 0. CDR3 length equals 13 residues. Germline V gives CDR1 PRHDT, CDR2 FYEKMQ (reference sequence). PCR amplification relied on 60 Vbeta primers (plus 13 Jbeta primers). Per the original data handling: Later reanalysis found 75 million to 100 million unique TCR beta chains, 10 million to 14 million of them shared. The assay was immunoSEQ multiplex PCR, and TCRdb's table has in-frame clones only and misses some. D and trimming were read from the DNA, whereas the V and J calls and clone size are those reported in that table. The table includes about 150,000 clones, 75% to 90% detected once. Notes on this clone: Its specificity is not known.

The gene calls are TRBV13 and TRBJ2-7; 9 positions agree with TRBD1. Sequenced material: PBMCs. The sequence derives from a male donor in good health and CMV-seropositive. The CDR3 region is CASSLGTGGEQYF. The DNA for the CDR3 is TGTGCCAGCAGCTTAGGGACAGGGGGCGAGCAGTACTTC.